The 18 T cell receptor beta chains in this list originate from one sample, sequenced in a study of T cell responses to AZD1222 COVID-19 vaccine. Repertoires were generated with immunoSEQ multiplex PCR, while TCRdb's copy carries only in-frame clones and drops some. Among some 160,000 clones listed, 92% were seen once. Here the sequenced sample was peripheral blood, taken on day 0 of AZD1222 vaccination. The receptors stem from an adult in good health.

Only a few counts were recorded for this clone. This chain joins TRBV27 and TRBJ2-1; possible D gene TRBD2, 7 bases. V shed 6 bases and J shed 7 bases, with 16 bases lying between them. The CDR3 contains 14 residues. Germline V lookup: CDR1 MNHEY, CDR2 SMNVEV (reference sequence). The CDR3 DNA reads as TGTGCCAGCAGCCTCGGGGGGCACGGGAATGAGCAGTTCTTC. Encoded protein: CASSLGGHGNEQFF.

This chain links TRBV6-6 with TRBJ2-7; either TRBD1 or TRBD2 may fit D (6 bases each). Deletions cut 2 bases from V and 3 bases from J, with 11 bases between. Germline CDR1 and CDR2: MNHNY and SVGAGI (reference sequence). This CDR3 has 14 residues. The CDR3: CASSYKGGVYEQYF. The CDR3 DNA reads as TGTGCCAGCAGTTACAAGGGGGGCGTCTACGAGCAGTACTTC.

This rearrangement joins TRBV2 to TRBJ1-4, with 7 nucleotides matching TRBD1. This CDR3 comprises 14 residues. V lost 6 bases to trimming and J lost 5 bases; unmatched junction nucleotides: 6. The V gene's germline CDR1 is SNHLY and CDR2 FYNNEI. CDR3 DNA sequence: TGTGCCAGCAGAAGGACAGGATCCAATGAAAAACTGTTTTTT. Translated: CASRRTGSNEKLFF.

The rearrangement links TRBV4-2 to TRBJ1-4, with D uncertain. Trimming took off 4 bases at V and 5 bases at J, with 14 bases between the two ends. Germline V gene lookup returns CDR1 LGHNA and CDR2 YNFKEQ. The CDR3 runs 15 residues. DNA of the CDR3: TGTGCCAGCAGCCCCGAGCCGAATGGGAATGAAAAACTGTTTTTT. Amino acid sequence: CASSPEPNGNEKLFF.

This chain connects TRBV13 to TRBJ2-1; TRBD1 aligns across 10 bases. V lost 3 bases, J lost 7 bases, and 6 bases stayed unmatched. The V gene's germline CDR1 is PRHDT and CDR2 FYEKMQ (reference sequence). The CDR3 runs to 15 residues. The CDR3 region is CASSFRDRGGNEQFF. CDR3 coding DNA: TGTGCCAGCAGCTTCCGGGACAGGGGAGGGAATGAGCAGTTCTTC. Combining the CDR3 with reference TRBV13 and TRBJ2-1 gives the whole variable domain AAGVIQSPRHLIKEKRETATLKCYPIPRHDTVYWYQQGPGQDPQFLISFYEKMQSDKGSIPDRFSAQQFSDYHSELNMSSLELGDSALYFCASSFRDRGGNEQFFGPGTRLTVL.

The V call is TRBV11-2, the J call TRBJ2-4, with D possibly matching TRBD1 (6 bases). The V end was cut by 4 bases, the J end by 0 bases, with 13 bases between. CDR1 and CDR2 (germline): SGHAT, FQNNGV. CDR3 length: 16 residues. In nucleotides, the CDR3 is TGTGCCAGCAGCTCATGGACAGCCCTAGCCAAAAACATTCAGTACTTC. This encodes CASSSWTALAKNIQYF.

The rearrangement links TRBV6-5 to TRBJ1-2; a possible D gene is TRBD1 (5 bases). Germline CDR1 reads MNHEY; CDR2 reads SVGAGI. CDR3 length: 13 amino acids. The V end lost 6 bases, the J end lost 4 bases, and 12 bases lay between the germline ends. CDR3 in amino acids: CASSIDRVYGYTF. DNA for the CDR3: TGTGCCAGCAGCATTGACAGAGTCTATGGCTACACCTTC.

The chain combines TRBV21-1 with TRBJ2-7; TRBD1, the table's D call, lacks a check against the DNA. TRBV21-1 is given as a pseudogene. There are 13 residues in the CDR3. CDR3: CASRGGIPYEQYF. The DNA of the CDR3 is TGTGCCAGCAGAGGGGGCATCCCCTACGAGCAGTACTTC.

The rearrangement joins TRBV7-3 to TRBJ1-1, with no clear D. The CDR3 sequence is 15 residues long. Trimming stripped 2 bases from V and 0 bases from J, with 10 bases between. The germline CDR1 and CDR2 sequences are SGHTA and FQGTGA. The CDR3 region has the DNA TGTGCCAGCAGCTTAGGCCCCGCGGTGAACACTGAAGCTTTCTTT. This codes for CASSLGPAVNTEAFF.

J is TRBJ2-2 and V is TRBV7-3; 9 bases match TRBD1. Trimming removed 9 bases from V and 0 bases from J; junction bases left unmatched: 2. Germline V gene sequence: CDR1 SGHTA, CDR2 FQGTGA. The CDR3 covers 14 residues. The CDR3 DNA reads TGTGCCAGTAGACAGGGGGCGAACACCGGGGAGCTGTTTTTT. This sequence encodes CASRQGANTGELFF. Variable domain in full (rest from reference TRBV7-3 and TRBJ2-2): GAGVSQTPSNKVTEKGKYVELRCDPISGHTALYWYRQSLGQGPEFLIYFQGTGAADDSGLPNDRFFAVRPEGSVSTLKIQRTERGDSAVYLCASRQGANTGELFFGEGSRLTVL.

The chain's CDR3 is CASSVMFTSGSGSYEQYF. The CDR3 bases are TGTGCCAGCAGCGTTATGTTCACTAGTGGGAGTGGCTCCTACGAGCAGTACTTC. The genes are TRBV11-2 and TRBJ2-7; D perhaps matches TRBD2 (5 bases). This CDR3 spans 18 amino acids. Trimming shortened V by 5 bases and J by 0 bases, and 23 bases separated the two germline ends. Germline values: CDR1 SGHAT, CDR2 FQNNGV.

V and J are TRBV9 and TRBJ2-7; D gene ambiguous. V lost 0 bases to trimming and J lost 0 bases, with 10 bases between them. Germline assignment: CDR1 SGDLS and CDR2 YYNGEE. CDR3 size: 15 residues. The CDR3 nucleotides read TGTGCCAGCAGCGTAGGGGCGGCCAGCTCCTACGAGCAGTACTTC. It specifies CASSVGAASSYEQYF.

There are a few counts of this clone. This chain connects TRBV10-2 to TRBJ1-2; no clear D gene. This CDR3 has 13 amino acids. Per germline, CDR1 WSHSY and CDR2 SAAADI. V lost 0 bases to trimming and J lost 4 bases, with 6 bases between them. The CDR3 here is CASSESVSYGYTF. CDR3 bases: TGCGCCAGCAGTGAGTCAGTCAGCTATGGCTACACCTTC.

V gene TRBV4-2 combines with J gene TRBJ1-3, with a weak D call TRBD1 (6 bases). Trimming stripped 3 bases from V and 3 bases from J, with 15 bases between. The germline gives CDR1 LGHNA, CDR2 YNFKEQ. CDR3 length: 16 residues. DNA for the CDR3: TGTGCCAGCAGCCATCTGCTGGGGGGCAGTGGAAACACCATATATTTT. Translating gives CASSHLLGGSGNTIYF.

The rearrangement joins TRBV19 to TRBJ2-6; D is perhaps TRBD1 or TRBD2 (6 bases each). Germline V lookup: CDR1 LNHDA, CDR2 SQIVND (reference sequence). V was cut by 2 bases and J by 4 bases, with 24 bases left in between. The CDR3 runs to 20 residues. This CDR3 reads CASSIRSPSRGARGANVLTF. Here the CDR3 DNA reads TGTGCCAGTAGTATACGGAGCCCCAGTAGGGGGGCGAGGGGGGCCAACGTCCTGACTTTC. Supplemented by reference TRBV19 and TRBJ2-6, the full variable domain reads DGGITQSPKYLFRKEGQNVTLSCEQNLNHDAMYWYRQDPGQGLRLIYYSQIVNDFQKGDIAEGYSVSREKKESFPLTVTSAQKNPTAFYLCASSIRSPSRGARGANVLTFGAGSRLTVL.

This sequence joins TRBV15 and TRBJ2-2, with D possibly being TRBD2 (5 bases). The CDR3 spans 14 residues. Trimming left V 5 bases short and J 3 bases short, with 10 bases between. Germline CDR1 and CDR2: LNHNV and YYDKDF (reference sequence). CDR3 DNA: TGTGCCACCAGCGAACGGACTTACACCGGGGAGCTGTTTTTT. This translates into CATSERTYTGELFF. Combining the CDR3 with reference TRBV15 and TRBJ2-2 gives the whole variable domain DAMVIQNPRYQVTQFGKPVTLSCSQTLNHNVMYWYQQKSSQAPKLLFHYYDKDFNNEADTPDNFQSRRPNTSFCFLDIRSPGLGDTAMYLCATSERTYTGELFFGEGSRLTVL.

This chain joins TRBV14 and TRBJ2-3; D is ambiguous. The length of the CDR3 is 15 residues. Germline assignment: CDR1 SGHDN and CDR2 FVKESK. Trimming pared 0 bases from V and 1 base from J, leaving 8 bases between. CDR3 in DNA: TGTGCCAGCAGCCAAGAAAGTGTAGGCACAGATACGCAGTATTTT. It codes for CASSQESVGTDTQYF.

The chain combines TRBV6-1 with TRBJ2-1; tentatively, D is TRBD1 (5 bases). CDR1 is MNHNS, CDR2 SASEGT, per germline. CDR3 length: 15 amino acids. V lost 3 bases and J 4 bases, leaving 13 bases between the germline ends. The CDR3 protein is CASSEDTLGYNEQFF. The CDR3 bases are TGTGCCAGCAGTGAGGACACCCTGGGATACAATGAGCAGTTCTTC.